The 17 T cell receptor beta chains reported below all come from one sample, sequenced in a study of T cell changes during pregnancy in multiple sclerosis. TCRdb keeps only in-frame clones here, not all; method: immunoSEQ multiplex PCR. The table lists tens of thousands of clones, 80% to 95% of them singletons, with about 0.5% in the top ten. The sample was CD4+ T cells from peripheral blood mononuclear cells, taken in the second trimester of pregnancy. All receptors derive from a female donor in good health, enrolled as a control in a pregnancy study.

The chain employs TRBV5-1 and TRBJ2-5, with 11 bases lining up with TRBD2. CDR1 and CDR2 from the germline V gene are SGHRS and YFSETQ. The V gene end was trimmed by 0 bases and the J gene end by 1 base; junction bases not matched to a gene: 2. The CDR3 totals 16 residues. DNA of the CDR3: TGCGCCAGCAGCTTGGCCGGGACTAGCGGCCAAGAGACCCAGTACTTC. It specifies CASSLAGTSGQETQYF. The full variable domain, completed using reference TRBV5-1 and TRBJ2-5, is KAGVTQTPRYLIKTRGQQVTLSCSPISGHRSVSWYQQTPGQGLQFLFEYFSETQRNKGNFPGRFSGRQFSNSRSEMNVSTLELGDSALYLCASSLAGTSGQETQYFGPGTRLLVL.

The chain uses TRBV7-9 and TRBJ1-2; 8 bases match TRBD1. Germline V gives CDR1 SEHNR, CDR2 FQNEAQ (reference sequence). The CDR3 is 13 residues long. V dropped 5 bases and J dropped 8; count of bases not matched to a gene: 7. CDR3 region: CASSIGQGKGYTF. CDR3 sequence (DNA): TGTGCCAGCAGCATCGGACAGGGCAAAGGCTACACCTTC.

The chain recombines TRBV18 with TRBJ2-4, with D perhaps TRBD2 (6 bases). CDR3 length equals 15 residues. Germline CDR1 KGHSH, CDR2 LQKENI. V lost 0 bases and J 3 bases, leaving 9 bases between the germline ends. This CDR3 reads CASSPPGGYKNIQYF. DNA for the CDR3: TGTGCCAGCTCACCACCCGGGGGTTACAAAAACATTCAGTACTTC.

The chain links TRBV10-3 to TRBJ2-1, with D tentatively TRBD2 (7 bases). The CDR3 has 18 amino acids. Per the germline V gene, CDR1 is ENHRY and CDR2 is SYGVKD. The V end lost 4 bases, the J end lost 3 bases, and 22 bases lay between the germline ends. The CDR3 DNA is TGTGCCATCAGTGTGGCACGGGGCGGAGGGGGGGGCTACAATGAGCAGTTCTTC. Protein: CAISVARGGGGGYNEQFF.

The J gene is TRBJ1-5, the V gene TRBV2; D is undetermined. Trimming shortened V by 4 bases and J by 0 bases, and 7 bases separated the two germline ends. The CDR3 contains 14 residues. Germline CDR1 reads SNHLY; CDR2 reads FYNNEI. The CDR3 DNA reads as TGTGCCAGCAGTGGGCAGAATAGCAATCAGCCCCAGCATTTT. Protein: CASSGQNSNQPQHF.

The chain couples TRBV7-2 to TRBJ2-7; 8 nucleotides align to TRBD2. Losses at the gene ends were 4 bases for V and 0 bases for J; bases not matched to a gene: 14. The CDR3 is made up of 18 amino acids. From germline, CDR1 is SGHTA and CDR2 FQGNSA. This chain's CDR3 is CASSSQPGLSGVSYEQYF. The CDR3 DNA follows: TGTGCCAGCAGCTCTCAACCGGGGCTTAGCGGGGTCTCCTACGAGCAGTACTTC.

The genes are TRBV4-3 and TRBJ1-2, with a weak D call TRBD1 (5 bases). The CDR3 contains 15 residues. Germline values: CDR1 LGHNA, CDR2 YSLEER. V lost 1 base, J lost 4 bases, and 13 bases lay in between. The chain's CDR3 is CASSQGPSGLYGYTF. CDR3 nucleotides: TGCGCCAGCAGCCAAGGACCCTCGGGACTCTATGGCTACACCTTC.

This chain links TRBV15 with TRBJ2-3, with 8 bases matching TRBD2. Germline assignment: CDR1 LNHNV and CDR2 YYDKDF (reference sequence). With 4 bases clipped from V and 2 bases from J, the junction kept 5 bases outside the gene matches. This CDR3 has 15 residues. CDR3 loop: CATSILAGYTDTQYF. CDR3 bases: TGTGCCACCAGCATCCTAGCGGGTTACACAGATACGCAGTATTTT. The full variable domain, in which reference TRBV15 and TRBJ2-3 provide the parts outside the CDR3, is DAMVIQNPRYQVTQFGKPVTLSCSQTLNHNVMYWYQQKSSQAPKLLFHYYDKDFNNEADTPDNFQSRRPNTSFCFLDIRSPGLGDTAMYLCATSILAGYTDTQYFGPGTRLTVL.

The chain joins TRBV18 to TRBJ2-2; D call uncertain. V lost 3 bases and J 5 bases, leaving 13 bases between the germline ends. CDR3 length: 15 amino acids. CDR1 and CDR2 from the germline V gene are KGHSH and LQKENI. The CDR3 sequence is CASSPQLDVTGELFF. The CDR3 DNA reads TGTGCCAGCTCACCTCAGCTAGATGTGACCGGGGAGCTGTTTTTT.

The chain uses TRBV7-2 and TRBJ1-3; D not resolved. The CDR3 runs 13 residues. V was shortened by 2 bases and J by 0 bases, with 2 bases between the two germline ends. Per the germline V gene, CDR1 is SGHTA and CDR2 is FQGNSA. This CDR3 reads CASSLYSGNTIYF. The CDR3 nucleotides are TGTGCCAGCAGCTTATACTCTGGAAACACCATATATTTT.

The chain is built from TRBV30 and TRBJ2-5; 8 bases match TRBD1. Germline V lookup: CDR1 GTSNPN, CDR2 SVGIG (reference sequence). This CDR3 spans 13 amino acids. Germline trimming cut 0 bases from V and 5 bases from J; bases unmatched to any gene: 2. The CDR3 DNA is TGTGCCTGGAGTGTAAACAGGGGGGAGACCCAGTACTTC. Amino acid sequence: CAWSVNRGETQYF.

V is TRBV28 and J is TRBJ1-5, with 10 bases identical to TRBD1. V was clipped by 6 bases and J by 3 bases; unmatched bases: 2. In germline, CDR1 is MDHEN, CDR2 SYDVKM. This CDR3 spans 14 amino acids. CDR3 sequence: CASSGTGANQPQHF. CDR3 DNA sequence: TGTGCCAGCAGCGGGACAGGGGCCAATCAGCCCCAGCATTTT.

This chain joins TRBV5-1 and TRBJ2-4; D may be TRBD2 (6 bases). Trimming took 1 base from V and 5 from J, leaving 13 bases between them. There are 15 residues in the CDR3. Germline assignment: CDR1 SGHRS and CDR2 YFSETQ. CDR3 in amino acids: CASSLIPGVENIQYF. The CDR3, as DNA: TGCGCCAGCAGCTTGATTCCGGGAGTGGAAAACATTCAGTACTTC.

The chain combines TRBV5-1 with TRBJ2-5; unclear D gene. This CDR3 comprises 13 residues. The V gene lost 6 bases and the J gene lost 2 bases, with 11 bases spanning the gap. Looked up from germline, CDR1 is SGHRS and CDR2 is YFSETQ. CDR3 protein: CASTIDSQETQYF. CDR3 bases: TGCGCCAGCACCATAGACTCGCAAGAGACCCAGTACTTC.

This sequence joins TRBV7-9 and TRBJ1-2, with D perhaps matching TRBD1 (6 bases). CDR3 length equals 14 residues. Germline CDR1 is SEHNR and CDR2 is FQNEAQ (reference sequence). V was pared by 5 bases and J by 4 bases, with 14 bases between. The CDR3 region has the DNA TGTGCCAGCAGCCCACGACAGGATTCCTATGGCTACACCTTC. It codes for CASSPRQDSYGYTF.

This CDR3 reads CASSTSGRRAYNEQFF. The DNA of the CDR3 is TGTGCCAGCAGCACTAGCGGGAGAAGGGCCTACAATGAGCAGTTCTTC. This rearrangement joins TRBV7-9 to TRBJ2-1; 11 nucleotides align to TRBD2. The CDR3 covers 16 residues. Germline V CDR1 and CDR2: SEHNR, FQNEAQ (reference sequence). Trimming took 5 bases from V and 2 from J; bases not matched to a gene: 5.

V gene TRBV9 combines with J gene TRBJ2-2; TRBD2 aligns across 8 bases. The CDR3 sequence is 16 residues long. Germline-derived CDR1 and CDR2 are SGDLS and YYNGEE. Trimming took 4 bases from V and 7 from J; bases not matched to a gene: 12. The CDR3 bases are TGTGCCAGCAGCCCGGGCCGGGGGGGGCACGGCGGGGAGCTGTTTTTT. The encoded protein is CASSPGRGGHGGELFF.